The text below deals with one TCR beta chain. The record originates from a study of CD8 T cells in Susac syndrome. Across the whole study: When their blood was taken, the Susac syndrome patients had either not yet had any therapy, were taking corticosteroids, or were taking intravenous immunoglobulin alone.

Reverse transcription of roughly 0.45 to 1 ug RNA was performed with random hexamers. TCRdb reprocessed the immunoSEQ multiplex PCR reads via MiXCR and lists one record per CDR3 protein. The sample has about 100,000 distinct CDR3 sequences, about 95% seen once; the top ten hold 0.3%. Losses at the gene ends were 6 bases for V and 3 bases for J; bases not matched to a gene: 8. This CDR3 comprises 14 residues. Germline V gives CDR1 SQVTM, CDR2 ANQGSEA. The TCR sequence derives from a human donor with Susac syndrome. Source material: CD8+ T cells from PBMCs. The rearrangement joins TRBV29-1 to TRBJ1-2, with 9 bases lining up with TRBD1. CDR3 amino acids: CSVAGTGLYYGYTF. The CDR3 DNA is TGCAGCGTAGCCGGGACAGGGTTGTACTATGGCTACACCTTC.